The rows below give T cell receptor beta chains drawn from one sample of a study of cytomegalovirus exposure and HLA in healthy donors. Sequencing was performed with immunoSEQ multiplex PCR; in TCRdb, only in-frame clones are kept and a portion is missing. The sample shows about 58,000 clones, 90% of them seen only once. The sample taken for sequencing was PBMCs. These receptors were taken from a man between 18 and 29 years old in good health and CMV-seronegative. Both conserved end residues are part of each CDR3. The D gene is left open where the match is weak. Part of the rows lack a size; the others show once, few, many or a class for expanded clones.

>.|TRBV4-3|TRBJ1-4|.
CASSREPGTNEKLFF
TGCGCCAGCAGCCGAGAACCCGGGACTAATGAAAAACTGTTTTTT
>.|TRBV7-9|TRBJ2-1|once
CASSPLGNEQFF
TGTGCCAGCAGCCCACTAGGAAATGAGCAGTTCTTC
>.|TRBV6-5|TRBJ1-5|.
CASSYSEEQPQHF
TGTGCCAGCAGTTACTCGGAGGAACAGCCCCAGCATTTT
>.|TRBV6-5|TRBJ1-2|.
CASSYAAAHGYGYTF
TGTGCCAGCAGTTACGCGGCGGCCCATGGCTATGGCTACACCTTC
>.|TRBV23-1|TRBJ1-3|.
CASSQHNREGDTIYF
TGCGCCAGCAGTCAACATAACAGGGAAGGAGACACCATATATTTT
>.|TRBV9|TRBJ2-1|once
CASSIAASSYNEQFF
TGTGCCAGCAGTATAGCGGCCAGCTCCTACAATGAGCAGTTCTTC
>.|TRBV28|TRBJ2-5|.
CASSLGRRGRRGLEETQYF
TGTGCCAGCAGTTTAGGTCGGAGGGGGCGAAGGGGGCTTGAAGAGACCCAGTACTTC
>TRBD2|TRBV7-9|TRBJ2-7|.
CASSQVAGATWEQYF
TGTGCCAGCAGCCAGGTAGCGGGAGCCACCTGGGAGCAGTACTTC
>.|TRBV28|TRBJ2-3|.
CASSLPQMMAYF
TGTGCCAGCAGTTTACCCCAAATGATGGCGTATTTT
>.|TRBV6-5|TRBJ2-7|.
CASMPAFSSYEQYF
TGTGCCAGCATGCCAGCGTTTAGCTCCTACGAGCAGTACTTC
>TRBD1|TRBV19|TRBJ2-7|.
CASNQGGRDSSYEQYF
TGTGCCAGTAACCAAGGGGGCCGGGATAGCTCCTACGAGCAGTACTTC
>TRBD1|TRBV7-2|TRBJ2-2|.
CASSARNYDRGGELFF
TGTGCCAGCAGCGCCCGCAACTACGACAGGGGTGGGGAGCTGTTTTTT
>TRBD2|TRBV19|TRBJ2-1|.
CASRGLADYNEQFF
TGTGCCAGTAGGGGACTAGCGGACTACAATGAGCAGTTCTTC
>TRBD2|TRBV11-3|TRBJ2-3|.
CASRVSGSFADTQYF
TGTGCCAGCAGGGTTAGCGGGAGTTTCGCAGATACGCAGTATTTT
>.|TRBV28|TRBJ2-1|.
CASFRSRRAGLVHEQFF
TGTGCCAGCTTCCGTTCGCGGAGGGCCGGTTTAGTTCATGAGCAGTTCTTC
>TRBD2|TRBV18|TRBJ2-1|.
CASSQTSGINEQFF
TGTGCCAGCTCACAGACTAGCGGGATCAATGAGCAGTTCTTC
>.|TRBV28|TRBJ2-3|few
CASSSGLYTQYF
TGTGCCAGCAGCTCAGGGTTGTATACGCAGTATTTT
>TRBD1|TRBV18|TRBJ1-2|once
CASSTGQGAGGYTF
TGTGCCAGCTCAACCGGACAGGGGGCAGGGGGCTACACCTTC
>.|TRBV6-5|TRBJ1-4|.
CATRGLGGEKLFF
TGTGCCACCCGAGGACTGGGGGGTGAAAAACTGTTTTTT
>.|TRBV2|TRBJ2-1|.
CASSSWTTWSLGSHYNEQFF
TGTGCCAGCAGTAGTTGGACTACTTGGTCCCTCGGGAGTCACTACAATGAGCAGTTCTTC
>.|TRBV6-5|TRBJ2-3|once
CASSTRLQTTDTQYF
TGTGCCAGCAGTACGAGGTTGCAAACCACAGATACGCAGTATTTT
>TRBD1|TRBV5-1|TRBJ2-2|once
CASSPAGTGDTGELFF
TGCGCCAGCAGCCCGGCCGGGACAGGGGACACCGGGGAGCTGTTTTTT
>TRBD2|TRBV27|TRBJ2-7|.
CASSLAGGGYEQYF
TGTGCCAGCAGTTTAGCGGGAGGAGGCTACGAGCAGTACTTC
>TRBD1|TRBV2|TRBJ1-2|.
CATVGDVGQGVYTF
TGTGCCACCGTAGGAGACGTTGGACAGGGGGTCTACACCTTC
>.|TRBV30|TRBJ2-2|.
CAWSERADTGELFF
TGTGCCTGGAGTGAGCGGGCTGACACCGGGGAGCTGTTTTTT
>TRBD1|TRBV6-6|TRBJ2-1|.
CASSGFLRQGHEQFF
TGTGCCAGCAGTGGATTCCTGAGACAGGGGCATGAGCAGTTCTTC
>.|TRBV5-1|TRBJ2-1|.
CASSFRVGNEQFF
TGCGCCAGCAGCTTCAGGGTGGGCAATGAGCAGTTCTTC
>.|TRBV10-2|TRBJ2-1|.
CASSEPPSSDEQFF
TGCGCCAGCAGTGAGCCGCCTTCTAGCGATGAGCAGTTCTTC
>.|TRBV12-5|TRBJ2-2|.
CASGLGQSTGELFF
TGTGCTAGTGGTTTGGGACAGAGCACCGGGGAGCTGTTTTTT
>TRBD2|TRBV27|TRBJ2-1|.
CASSLSRLAGVPEQFF
TGTGCCAGCAGTTTATCGCGTCTAGCGGGAGTGCCTGAGCAGTTCTTC
>.|TRBV6-5|TRBJ1-2|.
CASNHRGARYGYTF
TGTGCCAGCAACCACCGGGGGGCGCGGTATGGCTACACCTTC
>TRBD1|TRBV28|TRBJ2-2|.
CASSLTQGIAGELFF
TGTGCCAGCAGTCTGACACAGGGGATCGCCGGGGAGCTGTTTTTT
>.|TRBV28|TRBJ1-2|.
CASSQNYGYTF
TGTGCCAGCAGCCAAAACTATGGCTACACCTTC
>TRBD2|TRBV7-2|TRBJ2-5|few
CASSSTSGEETQYF
TGTGCCAGCAGCTCTACTAGCGGCGAAGAGACCCAGTACTTC
>.|TRBV7-3|TRBJ2-3|once
CASSLIAAKELDTQYF
TGTGCCAGCAGCTTAATAGCAGCAAAGGAACTAGATACGCAGTATTTT
>TRBD1|TRBV7-9|TRBJ2-2|.
CASSFLITGVAGELFF
TGTGCCAGCAGCTTTTTGATTACAGGGGTGGCCGGGGAGCTGTTTTTT
>TRBD2|TRBV6-1|TRBJ2-3|.
CASSEGGLSADTQYF
TGTGCCAGCAGTGAAGGGGGACTATCTGCCGATACGCAGTATTTT
>TRBD2|TRBV7-2|TRBJ2-7|.
CASSLDWLAGGLGEQYF
TGTGCCAGCAGCTTAGATTGGCTAGCGGGAGGGTTAGGCGAGCAGTACTTC
>TRBD1|TRBV6-1|TRBJ1-3|few
CATGTDGNTIYF
TGTGCCACGGGGACAGATGGAAACACCATATATTTT
>.|TRBV28|TRBJ1-5|.
CATAEGRGQPQHF
TGTGCCACCGCTGAAGGGCGGGGCCAGCCCCAGCATTTT
>TRBD2|TRBV11-2|TRBJ2-1|.
CASRLAGEEQFF
TGTGCCAGCAGACTAGCGGGAGAGGAGCAGTTCTTC
>.|TRBV7-2|TRBJ2-7|once
CASSPVFEVGEQYF
TGTGCCAGCAGCCCTGTTTTCGAAGTCGGCGAGCAGTACTTC
>.|TRBV19|TRBJ2-1|.
CASSLEARSSYNEQFF
TGTGCCAGTAGCTTAGAGGCGCGGAGCTCCTACAATGAGCAGTTCTTC
>.|TRBV30|TRBJ1-1|.
CAWGSGTEAFF
TGTGCCTGGGGGTCGGGCACTGAAGCTTTCTTT
>.|TRBV5-1|TRBJ1-5|.
CASSQQGGDSNQPQHF
TGCGCCAGCAGCCAGCAAGGGGGAGATAGCAATCAGCCCCAGCATTTT